One and the same sample provided the 29 T cell receptor beta chains below, sequenced in a study of monozygotic twins with inflammatory bowel disease. TCRdb re-called the 5' RACE reads and catalogs CDR3 proteins one per entry, DNA excluded. The listing records 150,000 to 200,000 distinct CDR3 sequences. Sequenced input: blood. The origin of the receptors is a human donor with ulcerative colitis or Crohn's disease, or a healthy co-twin of an affected twin (not recorded which).

The J gene is TRBJ2-1, the V gene TRBV5-1; the D call of TRBD1 rests on TCRdb alone, since no DNA is present to check it. This CDR3 region has 15 residues. Germline lookup yields CDR1 SGHRS and CDR2 YFSETQ. CDR3: CASSQGQGALGEQFF.

Here the CDR3 reads CASSLMAGGTTDTQYF. The rearrangement uses TRBV5-1 and TRBJ2-3; TCRdb picks TRBD2, but there is no DNA to check that call. This CDR3 has 16 amino acids. Germline assignment: CDR1 SGHRS and CDR2 YFSETQ.

CDR3 protein: CASSYRVTGVTGELFF. J is TRBJ2-2 and V is TRBV6-5; TCRdb proposes TRBD1, but this gene call is untestable without DNA. The length of the CDR3 is 16 residues. From germline, CDR1 is MNHEY and CDR2 SVGAGI.

The rearrangement links TRBV2 to TRBJ1-1. The germline gives CDR1 SNHLY, CDR2 FYNNEI. The CDR3 is made up of 13 amino acids. The CDR3 sequence is CASMEGLNTEAFF.

The chain couples TRBV19 to TRBJ2-1; there is no DNA to check the TCRdb D call of TRBD2. Germline V gene data show CDR1 as LNHDA and CDR2 as SQIVND (reference sequence). The CDR3 is 13 residues long. CDR3 region: CASSMDRRDEQFF.

The chain is built from TRBV5-1 and TRBJ1-5; the TCRdb call, TRBD1, lacks DNA for checking. From germline, CDR1 is SGHRS and CDR2 YFSETQ. The CDR3 length is 15 residues. Here the CDR3 reads CASSPGQGGNQPQHF.

The rearrangement links TRBV3-1 to TRBJ1-2. The germline V gene encodes CDR1 LGHDT and CDR2 YNNKEL (reference sequence). This CDR3 spans 12 amino acids. CDR3 region: CASSQGNRGYTF. The full variable domain, its missing parts supplied by reference TRBV3-1 and TRBJ1-2, is DTAVSQTPKYLVTQMGNDKSIKCEQNLGHDTMYWYKQDSKKFLKIMFSYNNKELIINETVPNRFSPKSPDKAHLNLHINSLELGDSAVYFCASSQGNRGYTFGSGTRLTVV.

The chain carries TRBV4-1 and TRBJ1-1. Germline CDR1 reads MGHRA; CDR2 reads YSYEKL. This CDR3 is 13 amino acids long. The CDR3 sequence: CASSQDGLRGAFF.

The V call is TRBV5-1, the J call TRBJ2-7; lacking DNA, the TRBD1 call made by TCRdb goes unchecked. This CDR3 is 14 amino acids long. Germline V gene lookup returns CDR1 SGHRS and CDR2 YFSETQ. CDR3 sequence reads: CASSLQGEDYEQYF.

The chain recombines TRBV3-1 with TRBJ1-1. Germline CDR1 LGHDT, CDR2 YNNKEL (reference sequence). The CDR3 is 17 residues long. The CDR3 sequence is CASSQGGIRRMNTEAFF. Drawing the rest from reference TRBV3-1 and TRBJ1-1, the complete variable domain is DTAVSQTPKYLVTQMGNDKSIKCEQNLGHDTMYWYKQDSKKFLKIMFSYNNKELIINETVPNRFSPKSPDKAHLNLHINSLELGDSAVYFCASSQGGIRRMNTEAFFGQGTRLTVV.

This chain uses TRBV5-1 with TRBJ2-7; TCRdb's D call of TRBD1 is untestable without DNA. The CDR3 is 17 amino acids. Germline assignment: CDR1 SGHRS and CDR2 YFSETQ. CDR3 residues: CASSLRLPGQVDYEQYF.

The rearrangement links TRBV13 to TRBJ2-3; the D call from TCRdb, TRBD2, cannot be confirmed without DNA. Germline lookup yields CDR1 PRHDT and CDR2 FYEKMQ (reference sequence). This CDR3 region has 13 residues. CDR3: CASSRTGLYTQYF.

The CDR3 loop reads CASSETGGAGTGELFF. V is TRBV2 and J is TRBJ2-2; TCRdb names TRBD1, which stays unverified in the absence of DNA. Germline V gene sequence: CDR1 SNHLY, CDR2 FYNNEI. The CDR3 loop spans 16 amino acids.

This chain connects TRBV7-6 to TRBJ2-2. The germline CDR1 and CDR2 sequences are SGHVS and FNYEAQ. The CDR3 loop spans 16 amino acids. The chain's CDR3 is CASSLEGGRKTGELFF.

The chain combines TRBV20-1 with TRBJ2-7. Germline V gene lookup returns CDR1 DFQATT and CDR2 SNEGSKA (reference sequence). CDR3 length: 12 residues. CDR3 sequence reads: CSARDRRYEQYF.

The chain recombines TRBV6-5 with TRBJ1-2; TCRdb outputs TRBD1, but without DNA this stays unchecked. The CDR3 consists of 18 residues. Germline V CDR1 and CDR2: MNHEY, SVGAGI. The CDR3 sequence: CASSSKTSPGGAVGGYTF.

The V and J genes are TRBV5-4 and TRBJ1-2; TCRdb's D gene call, TRBD1, goes unchecked for lack of DNA. The CDR3 is 15 residues long. The germline V gene has CDR1 SGHNT and CDR2 YYREEE (reference sequence). CDR3 region: CASSLTGQGGYGYTF.

The V call is TRBV7-2, the J call TRBJ2-7. Germline values: CDR1 SGHTA, CDR2 FQGNSA. The CDR3 runs 13 residues. Here the CDR3 reads CASSLERIYEQYF.

The chain has TRBV29-1 and TRBJ2-1. Germline-derived CDR1 and CDR2 are SQVTM and ANQGSEA. There are 13 residues in the CDR3. The CDR3 here is CSVDGLSYNEQFF.

The V and J genes are TRBV5-1 and TRBJ2-3. The CDR3 totals 15 residues. Germline CDR1 SGHRS, CDR2 YFSETQ. The CDR3 sequence is CASSLDGLAKGTQYF.

This sequence joins TRBV5-4 and TRBJ1-2; with no DNA, the TCRdb D assignment of TRBD1 cannot be verified. In germline, CDR1 is SGHNT, CDR2 YYREEE (reference sequence). The CDR3 totals 15 residues. CDR3 loop: CASSPGDRNNYGYTF.

The chain uses TRBV7-2 and TRBJ2-3; TCRdb lists TRBD2, though no DNA is available to test this call. Per the germline V gene, CDR1 is SGHTA and CDR2 is FQGNSA. This CDR3 is 16 amino acids long. The CDR3 reads CASSLGRRGGTDTQYF.

CDR3 amino acids: CASSYQVNTEAFF. The V and J genes are TRBV6-5 and TRBJ1-1. Germline CDR1 is MNHEY and CDR2 is SVGAGI. CDR3 length equals 13 residues.

This chain joins TRBV24-1 and TRBJ1-5; TCRdb's D gene call, TRBD1, goes unchecked for lack of DNA. The V gene's germline CDR1 is KGHDR and CDR2 SFDVKD. The CDR3 has 17 amino acids. This chain's CDR3 is CATSDSSPQGRKQPQHF.

The genes are TRBV19 and TRBJ2-5; TCRdb proposes TRBD1, but this gene call is untestable without DNA. The germline gives CDR1 LNHDA, CDR2 SQIVND (reference sequence). This CDR3 region has 15 residues. This CDR3 is CASSPRGARQETQYF.

V is TRBV9 and J is TRBJ2-3; absent DNA, TCRdb's TRBD2 call cannot be checked. In germline, CDR1 is SGDLS, CDR2 YYNGEE. This CDR3 is built from 15 residues. CDR3 protein: CASSVVGRGTDTQYF.

The chain links TRBV20-1 to TRBJ1-6. Germline CDR1 DFQATT, CDR2 SNEGSKA (reference sequence). This CDR3 has 16 amino acids. The CDR3 is CSARESGLVSHSPLHF.

V is TRBV29-1 and J is TRBJ2-5; TCRdb calls TRBD1, which cannot be checked without DNA. Germline CDR1 and CDR2: SQVTM and ANQGSEA. The CDR3 has 14 residues. The CDR3 sequence: CSVPGTGNQETQYF.

This chain uses TRBV20-1 with TRBJ2-2; there is no DNA to check the TCRdb D call of TRBD2. The CDR3 extends over 17 amino acids. Germline values: CDR1 DFQATT, CDR2 SNEGSKA (reference sequence). The CDR3 is CSAPPSGTSGNTGELFF.